A single sample gave rise to the 24 T cell receptor beta chains below, sequenced in a study of T cells in Graves' hyperthyroidism and ophthalmopathy. TCR beta CDR3 regions were amplified from RNA. The HTBI primer set served for first-round RT-PCR of the TCR CDR3. TCRdb re-analysed the multiplex PCR reads in MiXCR, keeping a single row per CDR3 protein. The profile shows hundreds of thousands of distinct CDR3 sequences, 45% of them singletons. The sequenced material came from peripheral blood or thyroid tissue (not recorded which). These receptors originate from an adult man with Graves' disease, either hyperthyroidism or ophthalmopathy (not recorded which).

The chain joins TRBV24-1 to TRBJ2-5, with D perhaps TRBD2 (6 bases). V was pared by 9 bases and J by 5 bases, with 21 bases between. CDR3 length: 15 residues. Germline assignment: CDR1 KGHDR and CDR2 SFDVKD. The CDR3 loop is CATPRRGSRDETQYF. The CDR3 DNA sequence: TGTGCCACCCCTAGGAGGGGATCCCGGGATGAGACCCAGTACTTC.

The chain couples TRBV10-3 to TRBJ2-7; 12 nucleotides agree with TRBD2. With 4 bases clipped from V and 9 bases from J, the junction kept 4 bases outside the gene matches. The germline gives CDR1 ENHRY, CDR2 SYGVKD. This CDR3 is built from 13 residues. The CDR3 bases are TGTGCCATCAGTGGACTAGCGGGAGTCGGGCAGTACTTC. This encodes CAISGLAGVGQYF.

The V call is TRBV5-1, the J call TRBJ1-4, with D possibly matching TRBD1 (6 bases). The CDR3 has 15 amino acids. From germline, CDR1 is SGHRS and CDR2 YFSETQ. The ends were cut back, 4 bases at V and 3 bases at J, with 13 bases in the middle. CDR3 amino acids: CASSTSGASNEKLFF. CDR3 nucleotides: TGCGCCAGCAGCACCTCAGGGGCCTCTAATGAAAAACTGTTTTTT.

The chain is built from TRBV7-8 and TRBJ2-7, with 7 bases that match TRBD2. Germline V gives CDR1 SGHVS, CDR2 FQNEAQ. Trimming cost V 3 bases and J 1 base; bases outside gene matches: 6. The CDR3 totals 15 residues. The CDR3 DNA is TGTGCCAGCAGCTTCCGAAGCGGGAATTCCTACGAGCAGTACTTC. Protein: CASSFRSGNSYEQYF. Using reference TRBV7-8 and TRBJ2-7 for the parts outside the CDR3, the full variable domain is GAGVSQSPRYKVAKRGQDVALRCDPISGHVSLFWYQQALGQGPEFLTYFQNEAQLDKSGLPSDRFFAERPEGSVSTLKIQRTQQEDSAVYLCASSFRSGNSYEQYFGPGTRLTVT.

This clonotype was detected a few times. This chain joins TRBV12-3 or TRBV12-4 and TRBJ1-5, with TRBD1 matching over 8 bases. V lost 3 bases and J lost 6; bases outside the gene matches: 4. The CDR3 runs 14 residues. CDR3 in amino acids: CASSFATGVQPQHF. The DNA for the CDR3 is TGTGCCAGCAGTTTTGCGACAGGGGTTCAGCCCCAGCATTTT.

This clonotype was found a few times. The genes are TRBV7-9 and TRBJ2-7; the match to TRBD1 covers 10 bases. In germline, CDR1 is SEHNR, CDR2 FQNEAQ (reference sequence). V dropped 5 bases and J dropped 5; count of bases not matched to a gene: 9. The CDR3 has 15 residues. CDR3: CASSHRDRGRHEQYF. For the CDR3, the DNA is TGTGCCAGCAGCCACCGGGACAGGGGTCGCCACGAGCAGTACTTC.

In its sample, this clonotype was seen once. With a much larger clone just one base away, this may be a read error. The chain couples TRBV24-1 to TRBJ1-5; 10 positions agree with TRBD1. This CDR3 region has 15 residues. The germline V gene encodes CDR1 KGHDR and CDR2 SFDVKD. V was clipped by 6 bases and J by 7 bases; unmatched bases: 8. The CDR3 sequence is CATSPGQGSGQPQHF. For the CDR3, the DNA is TGTGCCACCAGTCCGGGACAGGGGTCTGGACAGCCCCAGCATTTT.

In its sample, this clonotype was seen many times. The CDR3 spells CASRPQGIGYTF. CDR3 in DNA: TGTGCCAGCAGACCTCAGGGGATTGGCTACACCTTC. The chain joins TRBV2 to TRBJ1-2, with TRBD1 as a possible D gene (6 bases). The germline V gene has CDR1 SNHLY and CDR2 FYNNEI. CDR3 length: 12 residues. V lost 6 bases and J 7 bases, leaving 12 bases between the germline ends.

Comments on this clonotype: A single base separates this from a much larger clone, so it may be a read error. This chain joins TRBV7-9 and TRBJ1-3; D is perhaps TRBD1 (6 bases). CDR1 is SEHNR and CDR2 is FQNEAQ in the germline V gene (reference sequence). The CDR3 runs 13 residues. In nucleotides, the CDR3 is TGTGCCGGCAGCTTAGGGGGTGGAAACACCATATATTTT. Its translation is CAGSLGGGNTIYF.

About this clonotype: A much larger clone lies a single base off, so this may be a read error. This chain uses TRBV7-8 with TRBJ2-7, with 10 bases aligning to TRBD2. CDR3 size: 16 residues. CDR1 and CDR2 from the germline V gene are SGHVS and FQNEAQ. Losses at the gene ends were 5 bases for V and 2 bases for J; bases not matched to a gene: 9. The CDR3 DNA sequence: TGTGCCAGCAGCATCGAGGCCCTAGCGGGGGCCTACGAGCAGTACTTC. Its protein is CASSIEALAGAYEQYF.

This clonotype was seen many times. This chain joins TRBV10-1 and TRBJ1-5, with unresolved D. The CDR3 sequence is 13 residues long. V lost 6 bases, J lost 5 bases, and 11 bases lay in between. CDR1 is WNHNN and CDR2 is SYGVQD in the germline V gene (reference sequence). CDR3 in DNA: TGCGCCAGCAGCAAGGGTAGGGATCAGCCCCAGCATTTT. Amino acids: CASSKGRDQPQHF.

Concerning this clonotype: The junction and the germline gene differ at one end; a read error may be behind it. CDR3 protein: CASSPRGETNTGELFF. CDR3 sequence (DNA): TGTGCCAGCAGTCCCAGAGGAGAAACGAACACCGGGGAGCTGTTTTTT. J is TRBJ2-2 and V is TRBV24-1; no reliable D call. The germline gives CDR1 KGHDR, CDR2 SFDVKD. This CDR3 has 16 amino acids.

The chain uses TRBV7-8 and TRBJ1-4; 9 bases agree with TRBD1. The CDR3 sequence is 15 residues long. Germline V gene data show CDR1 as SGHVS and CDR2 as FQNEAQ. The J segment lost 7 bases and the V segment lost 1 base, leaving 4 bases of the junction unmatched. The CDR3 here is CASSLGDRDSEKLFF. The CDR3 DNA follows: TGTGCCAGCAGCTTAGGGGACAGGGACAGTGAAAAACTGTTTTTT. The variable domain in full, completed from reference TRBV7-8 and TRBJ1-4, reads GAGVSQSPRYKVAKRGQDVALRCDPISGHVSLFWYQQALGQGPEFLTYFQNEAQLDKSGLPSDRFFAERPEGSVSTLKIQRTQQEDSAVYLCASSLGDRDSEKLFFGSGTQLSVL.

The chain carries TRBV24-1 and TRBJ1-1, with 7 bases matching TRBD1. The CDR3 consists of 17 residues. Germline V gene lookup returns CDR1 KGHDR and CDR2 SFDVKD. V shed 4 bases and J 2 bases; nucleotides not matched to a gene: 12. The CDR3 protein is CATSDPQETGINTEAFF. As DNA, the CDR3 is TGTGCCACCAGTGACCCACAAGAGACAGGGATAAACACTGAAGCTTTCTTT.

This clonotype has just a few counts. The chain couples TRBV2 to TRBJ2-5; 8 nucleotides align to TRBD1. V gave up 4 bases and J gave up 9 bases; unmatched junction bases: 10. The CDR3 is 14 residues long. Germline CDR1 reads SNHLY; CDR2 reads FYNNEI. The CDR3 is CASSGGQGNQPQYF. The CDR3 region has the DNA TGTGCCAGCAGTGGCGGACAGGGCAATCAGCCCCAGTACTTC. Based on the CDR3 plus reference TRBV2 and TRBJ2-5, the full variable domain is EPEVTQTPSHQVTQMGQEVILRCVPISNHLYFYWYRQILGQKVEFLVSFYNNEISEKSEIFDDQFSVERPDGSNFTLKIRSTKLEDSAMYFCASSGGQGNQPQYFGPGTRLLVL.

The gene calls are TRBV5-1 and TRBJ2-2; tentatively, D is TRBD1 (6 bases). The V gene's germline CDR1 is SGHRS and CDR2 YFSETQ. The CDR3 is 17 residues long. V lost 0 bases to trimming and J lost 2 bases, with 14 bases between them. Here the CDR3 reads CASSLVGLRGNTGELFF. The CDR3 DNA sequence: TGCGCCAGCAGCTTGGTTGGGCTCAGGGGAAACACCGGGGAGCTGTTTTTT.

The chain employs TRBV7-6 and TRBJ1-3; no clear D gene. The V gene lost 5 bases and the J gene lost 4 bases, with 15 bases spanning the gap. Germline-derived CDR1 and CDR2 are SGHVS and FNYEAQ. The CDR3 loop spans 15 amino acids. DNA of the CDR3: TGTGCCAGCAGCCAGAGGGTGGTTTTCGGAAACACCATATATTTT. It encodes CASSQRVVFGNTIYF.

This clonotype was seen a handful of times. The rearrangement uses TRBV20-1 and TRBJ1-5, with D tentatively TRBD1 (6 bases). V was clipped by 6 bases and J by 6 bases, with 12 bases between them. Germline lookup yields CDR1 DFQATT and CDR2 SNEGSKA (reference sequence). The CDR3 length is 12 residues. For the CDR3, the DNA is TGCAGTGCAAAAAGGGGGTTTCAGCCCCAGCATTTT. Residues: CSAKRGFQPQHF.

The V call is TRBV30, the J call TRBJ1-5; D unclear. V was pared by 3 bases and J by 3 bases, with 12 bases between. Germline V lookup: CDR1 GTSNPN, CDR2 SVGIG (reference sequence). The CDR3 loop spans 14 amino acids. This CDR3 is CAWSVVGFNQPQHF. Here the CDR3 DNA reads TGTGCCTGGAGCGTGGTGGGTTTCAATCAGCCCCAGCATTTT.

This clonotype was counted many times. This chain uses TRBV7-8 with TRBJ1-5; D is undetermined. This CDR3 is built from 15 residues. The ends were cut back, 4 bases at V and 4 bases at J, with 14 bases in the middle. The germline V gene has CDR1 SGHVS and CDR2 FQNEAQ. This CDR3 is CASSYSAGGNQPQHF. The CDR3 DNA sequence: TGTGCCAGCAGCTACTCAGCAGGCGGGAATCAGCCCCAGCATTTT. Complete variable domain (other parts from reference TRBV7-8 and TRBJ1-5): GAGVSQSPRYKVAKRGQDVALRCDPISGHVSLFWYQQALGQGPEFLTYFQNEAQLDKSGLPSDRFFAERPEGSVSTLKIQRTQQEDSAVYLCASSYSAGGNQPQHFGDGTRLSIL.

This clonotype has at least ten counts. V and J are TRBV5-1 and TRBJ2-2, with a possible D match to TRBD1 (5 bases). This CDR3 is built from 13 residues. Germline V gene data show CDR1 as SGHRS and CDR2 as YFSETQ. Deletions cut 4 bases from V and 6 bases from J, with 10 bases between. The CDR3, as DNA: TGCGCCAGCAGCCAAGCAGGGCCCGGGGAGCTGTTTTTT. It encodes CASSQAGPGELFF. The full variable domain, its missing parts supplied by reference TRBV5-1 and TRBJ2-2, is KAGVTQTPRYLIKTRGQQVTLSCSPISGHRSVSWYQQTPGQGLQFLFEYFSETQRNKGNFPGRFSGRQFSNSRSEMNVSTLELGDSALYLCASSQAGPGELFFGEGSRLTVL.

This clonotype occurred many times. V gene TRBV5-1 combines with J gene TRBJ2-7, with a possible D match to TRBD1 (6 bases). The CDR3 totals 14 residues. V lost 0 bases and J 5 bases, leaving 12 bases between the germline ends. CDR1 is SGHRS, CDR2 YFSETQ, per germline. CDR3 nucleotide sequence: TGCGCCAGCAGCTTGGAGGGCAGGGGTAACGAGCAGTACTTC. This encodes CASSLEGRGNEQYF.

Concerning this clonotype itself: A read error is possible here, since a much larger clone lies one base away. The chain carries TRBV2 and TRBJ1-4; possible D gene TRBD1, 6 bases. The CDR3 spans 15 residues. The ends were cut back, 1 base at V and 7 bases at J, with 13 bases in the middle. Germline V CDR1 and CDR2: SNHLY, FYNNEI. For the CDR3, the DNA is TGTGCCAGCAGTGAAGGAAGGACAGCGCTTGAAAAACTGTTTTTT. As protein: CASSEGRTALEKLFF. The variable domain in full, completed from reference TRBV2 and TRBJ1-4, reads EPEVTQTPSHQVTQMGQEVILRCVPISNHLYFYWYRQILGQKVEFLVSFYNNEISEKSEIFDDQFSVERPDGSNFTLKIRSTKLEDSAMYFCASSEGRTALEKLFFGSGTQLSVL.

The chain uses TRBV29-1 and TRBJ1-2, with 8 bases aligning to TRBD1. V lost 8 bases to trimming and J lost 6 bases; unmatched junction nucleotides: 5. The V gene's germline CDR1 is SQVTM and CDR2 ANQGSEA. This CDR3 is 11 amino acids long. CDR3 sequence (DNA): TGCAGCCTCGCGACAGGGGATGGCTACACCTTC. Protein product: CSLATGDGYTF.